This passage covers 7 T cell receptor beta chains from one sample sequenced in a study of blood T cells in healthy people across ages. The authors ran a second PCR of roughly 6 to 12 cycles using a sample-barcoded 5' primer and a J-beta primer mix. Each CDR3 protein gets one entry after TCRdb re-called the 5' RACE reads with MiXCR. The sample yields roughly 1,500,000 distinct CDR3 sequences, 34% seen once. Material: blood. These TCRs come from a woman between 25 and 40 years old in good health.

About this clonotype: The final CDR3 position lacks the conserved phenylalanine or tryptophan, pointing to a likely read error. The DNA is left out, because the CDR3 cannot be placed on it with certainty; the CDR3 is given as TCRdb lists it. This chain connects TRBV2 to TRBJ2-6. The germline gives CDR1 SNHLY, CDR2 FYNNEI. The CDR3 length equals 10 residues, ends included. CDR3 loop: CASSEGQRYT.

J is TRBJ2-7 and V is TRBV10-2, with 9 bases lining up with TRBD1. From germline, CDR1 is WSHSY and CDR2 SAAADI. The junction had 10 bases not matched to a gene; V was cut back by 10 bases and J by 3 bases. The CDR3 sequence is 14 residues long. The CDR3 sequence is CATIGTGLDYEQYF. The CDR3 region has the DNA TGCGCCACCATTGGGACAGGGTTGGACTACGAGCAGTACTTC.

A note on this clonotype: A much more abundant neighbour one base away suggests this may be a read error. The chain uses TRBV20-1 and TRBJ2-5; 9 positions agree with TRBD2. Looked up from germline, CDR1 is DFQATT and CDR2 is SNEGSKA (reference sequence). This CDR3 is 15 amino acids long. Unmatched junction bases numbered 10, after V lost 3 bases and J lost 5 bases. The CDR3: CSARAAGGRWETQYF. CDR3 nucleotide sequence: TGCAGTGCTAGGGCGGCGGGGGGGCGATGGGAGACCCAGTACTTC.

The genes are TRBV7-2 and TRBJ2-2, with 10 bases fitting TRBD2. CDR3 size: 15 residues. With V trimmed by 5 bases and J by 5 bases, 5 bases remained unmatched. Germline lookup yields CDR1 SGHTA and CDR2 FQGNSA. CDR3 bases: TGTGCCAGCAGCCCTGGACTAGCGGTAACCGGGGAGCTGTTTTTT. Translating it yields CASSPGLAVTGELFF.

This clonotype was seen only a few times. J is TRBJ2-3 and V is TRBV2; TRBD1 matches 10 bases. Unmatched junction bases numbered 15, after V lost 4 bases and J lost 8 bases. The CDR3 spans 17 residues. Germline loops: CDR1 SNHLY, CDR2 FYNNEI. CDR3 region: CASSGGQGVTGEGTQYF. CDR3 DNA: TGTGCCAGCAGTGGAGGACAGGGGGTGACGGGAGAGGGTACGCAGTATTTT.

Comments on this clonotype: A single base separates this from a much larger clone, so it may be a read error. The rearrangement joins TRBV13 to TRBJ2-7; 7 bases match TRBD2. The V and J ends lost 4 bases and 6 bases, in that order; junction bases with no gene match: 9. CDR1 and CDR2 from the germline V gene are PRHDT and FYEKMQ (reference sequence). The CDR3 consists of 14 residues. The CDR3, as DNA: TGTGCCAGCAGCTCATTTGGGGGGGATTGCGAGCAGTACTTC. Translating it yields CASSSFGGDCEQYF.

This chain links TRBV9 with TRBJ2-2, with TRBD1 matching over 8 bases. Trimming at V came to 7 bases and at J to 3 bases, leaving 14 bases not matched to a gene. CDR1 SGDLS and CDR2 YYNGEE come from the germline V gene. This CDR3 is 17 amino acids long. The CDR3 nucleotides read TGTGCCAGCCACCTCGGACAGGGACAATTTTACACCGGGGAGCTGTTTTTT. This gives the protein CASHLGQGQFYTGELFF.